Presented here are 22 T cell receptor beta chains from one specimen sequenced in a study of cytomegalovirus exposure and HLA in healthy donors (dated by TCRdb to about 2017). Library preparation employed the immunoSEQ multiplex PCR assay. A mixture of 60 forward primers for TCR Vbeta segments and 13 reverse primers for TCR Jbeta segments was used in the multiplex PCR. This immuneACCESS table, as held by TCRdb, lists in-frame sequences with V and J called but not all clones. Of the missing ones, under half trace to an unresolved V gene in checked studies; the others have no known cause. The sample table holds about 130,000 clones, of which more than 65% were seen once. The ten largest clones add up to roughly 2.6% of the sample. The sequencing input was PBMCs. The source is a man in his forties or fifties in good health and CMV-seronegative.

There are a few counts of this clone. The chain is built from TRBV2 and TRBJ1-5, with 8 bases lining up with TRBD1. The germline V gene has CDR1 SNHLY and CDR2 FYNNEI. Trimming at V came to 5 bases and at J to 4 bases, leaving 7 bases not matched to a gene. This CDR3 region has 15 residues. The CDR3 protein is CASSLHRGTNQPQHF. The CDR3 nucleotides read TGTGCCAGCAGTCTTCACAGGGGGACGAATCAGCCCCAGCATTTT.

This chain uses TRBV6-6 with TRBJ2-5; a possible D gene is TRBD1 (6 bases). This CDR3 comprises 13 residues. Trimming shortened V by 0 bases and J by 4 bases, and 6 bases separated the two germline ends. Germline CDR1 and CDR2: MNHNY and SVGAGI (reference sequence). The CDR3 here is CASSYSQGETQYF. The DNA for the CDR3 is TGTGCCAGCAGTTACTCACAGGGAGAGACCCAGTACTTC.

V usage is TRBV19 and J usage is TRBJ2-7, with D possibly matching TRBD2 (5 bases). CDR3 length: 13 amino acids. Trimming took off 4 bases at V and 5 bases at J, with 12 bases between the two ends. Germline CDR1 is LNHDA and CDR2 is SQIVND (reference sequence). The CDR3, as DNA: TGTGCCAGTAGTACGGACGGGGAAGACGAGCAGTACTTC. Its translation: CASSTDGEDEQYF.

The chain has TRBV19 and TRBJ1-5, with D possibly TRBD1 on 5 matching bases. V dropped 7 bases and J dropped 2 bases, with 15 bases sitting between them. CDR1 is LNHDA, CDR2 SQIVND, per germline (reference sequence). The CDR3 has 15 amino acids. The DNA of the CDR3 is TGTGCCAGTATTGAGGCAGGGATGGGCAATCAGCCCCAGCATTTT. As protein: CASIEAGMGNQPQHF.

V gene TRBV5-5 combines with J gene TRBJ1-1; TRBD1 agrees at 10 bases. Germline CDR1 SGHKS, CDR2 YYEKEE (reference sequence). V shed 4 bases and J 9 bases; nucleotides not matched to a gene: 9. The CDR3 is 14 residues long. For the CDR3, the DNA is TGTGCCAGCAGCACGGACAGGGGGGCCTGGAAAGCTTTCTTT. Protein: CASSTDRGAWKAFF.

Written as DNA, the CDR3 is TGTGCCAGCAGTTTATCAGGGACATATAATTCACCCCTCCACTTT. It yields the protein CASSLSGTYNSPLHF. This sequence joins TRBV27 and TRBJ1-6; weak D call: TRBD1 (6 bases). The V gene lost 0 bases and the J gene lost 4 bases, with 7 bases spanning the gap. Germline V gene data show CDR1 as MNHEY and CDR2 as SMNVEV (reference sequence). The length of the CDR3 is 15 residues.

In this sample, this clone turned up once. V is TRBV5-6 and J is TRBJ1-4; TRBD1 matches at 7 bases. The CDR3 spans 14 residues. The germline gives CDR1 SGHDT, CDR2 YYEEEE. After removal of 8 bases from V and 3 bases from J, the junction contained 7 bases not matched to a gene. The CDR3 region has the DNA TGTGCCAGTAACCGGGGGACAGCTAATGAAAAACTGTTTTTT. This codes for CASNRGTANEKLFF.

This clone appeared once. J is TRBJ2-5 and V is TRBV19; D perhaps matches TRBD1 (6 bases). In germline, CDR1 is LNHDA, CDR2 SQIVND (reference sequence). This CDR3 contains 14 residues. Trimming removed 4 bases from V and 1 base from J, with 10 bases in between. The CDR3 sequence is CASSKLDSQETQYF. CDR3 sequence (DNA): TGTGCCAGTAGTAAGTTGGACAGCCAAGAGACCCAGTACTTC.

V is TRBV18 and J is TRBJ2-3; TRBD2 agrees at 10 bases. The ends lost 1 base at V and 8 bases at J; junction bases unmatched: 9. From germline, CDR1 is KGHSH and CDR2 LQKENI. This CDR3 has 16 amino acids. The CDR3 region is CASSPLVAGGPGTQYF. DNA of the CDR3: TGTGCCAGCTCACCACTCGTAGCGGGGGGCCCAGGTACGCAGTATTTT.

The rearrangement uses TRBV15 and TRBJ1-2; maybe TRBD1 (6 bases). Germline V gene sequence: CDR1 LNHNV, CDR2 YYDKDF (reference sequence). The germline V and J ends were trimmed by 0 bases and 8 bases, with 19 bases remaining between them. The CDR3 extends over 16 amino acids. The CDR3 DNA reads as TGTGCCACCAGCAGAGATGACACCCCAAGCCAGGGGGGCTACACCTTC. Translating gives CATSRDDTPSQGGYTF. The variable domain in full, completed from reference TRBV15 and TRBJ1-2, reads DAMVIQNPRYQVTQFGKPVTLSCSQTLNHNVMYWYQQKSSQAPKLLFHYYDKDFNNEADTPDNFQSRRPNTSFCFLDIRSPGLGDTAMYLCATSRDDTPSQGGYTFGSGTRLTVV.

The chain joins TRBV5-1 to TRBJ2-1, with TRBD2 matching 9 bases. Trimming removed 0 bases from V and 5 bases from J; junction bases left unmatched: 3. Germline CDR1 is SGHRS and CDR2 is YFSETQ. The CDR3 totals 15 residues. CDR3 nucleotides: TGCGCCAGCAGCTTGGGTCCTAGCGGGAACAATGAGCAGTTCTTC. Translating gives CASSLGPSGNNEQFF.

The chain employs TRBV4-3 and TRBJ2-7; D possibly corresponds to TRBD2 (5 bases). V was shortened by 3 bases and J by 0 bases, with 9 bases between the two germline ends. The CDR3 consists of 14 residues. CDR1 LGHNA and CDR2 YSLEER come from the germline V gene. This CDR3 reads CASSQSGSSYEQYF. The CDR3 region has the DNA TGCGCCAGCAGCCAGTCGGGGAGCTCCTACGAGCAGTACTTC.

The genes are TRBV5-4 and TRBJ1-1, with D possibly being TRBD1 (5 bases). V was shortened by 2 bases and J by 0 bases, with 11 bases between the two germline ends. Germline V gives CDR1 SGHNT, CDR2 YYREEE (reference sequence). The CDR3 is 15 amino acids. The CDR3 DNA sequence: TGTGCCAGCAGCTTACAGGACTACATGAACACTGAAGCTTTCTTT. This sequence encodes CASSLQDYMNTEAFF.

The chain uses TRBV5-8 and TRBJ2-5, with D tentatively TRBD2 (6 bases). The length of the CDR3 is 15 residues. V was shortened by 4 bases and J by 5 bases, with 18 bases between the two germline ends. CDR1 SGHTS and CDR2 YDEGEE come from the germline V gene. The CDR3 bases are TGTGCCAGCAGCCCTGGAGGGGCAGGATGGGAGACCCAGTACTTC. This gives the protein CASSPGGAGWETQYF.

The rearrangement joins TRBV21-1 to TRBJ2-1; the table's D call, TRBD2, has no DNA check behind it. TRBV21-1 is shown as a pseudogene. This CDR3 comprises 14 residues. The CDR3 sequence: CASSKDGLWNEQFF. The CDR3 DNA is TGTGCCAGCAGCAAAGACGGTCTTTGGAATGAGCAGTTCTTC.

This chain uses TRBV7-2 with TRBJ1-6; D unclear. Looked up from germline, CDR1 is SGHTA and CDR2 is FQGNSA. This CDR3 has 12 amino acids. Trimming pared 6 bases from V and 9 bases from J, leaving 9 bases between. The CDR3 DNA follows: TGTGCCAGCAGGCGGGGTGGTTCACCCCTCCACTTT. Amino acid sequence: CASRRGGSPLHF. Full variable domain (missing parts from reference TRBV7-2 and TRBJ1-6): GAGVSQSPSNKVTEKGKDVELRCDPISGHTALYWYRQSLGQGLEFLIYFQGNSAPDKSGLPSDRFSAERTGGSVSTLTIQRTQQEDSAVYLCASRRGGSPLHFGNGTRLTVT.

This clone was recorded a few times. V gene TRBV11-2 combines with J gene TRBJ1-1; D uncertain. The CDR3 consists of 15 residues. Germline assignment: CDR1 SGHAT and CDR2 FQNNGV. V lost 2 bases to trimming and J lost 0 bases, with 10 bases between them. In nucleotides, the CDR3 is TGTGCCAGCAGCTTATCGTTTCCCCTGAACACTGAAGCTTTCTTT. This translates into CASSLSFPLNTEAFF.

The rearrangement links TRBV7-6 to TRBJ1-6; a weak D match, TRBD1 (6 bases). Per the germline V gene, CDR1 is SGHVS and CDR2 is FNYEAQ. The CDR3 is made up of 19 amino acids. Trimming stripped 4 bases from V and 4 bases from J, with 23 bases between. CDR3 region: CASSSIRQVLGRYNSPLHF. The CDR3 DNA is TGTGCCAGCAGCTCGATTCGACAGGTACTAGGTAGATATAATTCACCCCTCCACTTT.

The chain carries TRBV19 and TRBJ2-2; 7 bases align to TRBD1. The V and J ends lost 8 bases and 7 bases, in that order; junction bases with no gene match: 16. This CDR3 contains 16 residues. Germline V gene sequence: CDR1 LNHDA, CDR2 SQIVND (reference sequence). The CDR3 bases are TGTGCCAGTGCCGTTGGCAGGGGGACCGTCCTCGGGGAGCTGTTTTTT. It yields the protein CASAVGRGTVLGELFF.

The chain employs TRBV27 and TRBJ2-3, with TRBD2 matching over 12 bases. Germline CDR1 MNHEY, CDR2 SMNVEV (reference sequence). The CDR3 sequence is 16 residues long. The junction had 7 bases not matched to a gene; V was cut back by 1 base and J by 8 bases. This CDR3 reads CASSLFLAGGPSTQYF. CDR3 DNA: TGTGCCAGCAGTTTATTCCTAGCGGGGGGGCCTAGTACGCAGTATTTT.

The chain combines TRBV15 with TRBJ1-5; weak D call: TRBD1 (6 bases). Germline-derived CDR1 and CDR2 are LNHNV and YYDKDF (reference sequence). The V and J ends lost 5 bases and 6 bases respectively, with 11 bases between them. This CDR3 has 13 amino acids. The CDR3 coding sequence is TGTGCCACCAGCCTTGAACAGGGTCAGCCCCAGCATTTT. Protein: CATSLEQGQPQHF. Full variable domain (remainder filled in from reference TRBV15 and TRBJ1-5): DAMVIQNPRYQVTQFGKPVTLSCSQTLNHNVMYWYQQKSSQAPKLLFHYYDKDFNNEADTPDNFQSRRPNTSFCFLDIRSPGLGDTAMYLCATSLEQGQPQHFGDGTRLSIL.

This chain links TRBV19 with TRBJ1-1; D remains ambiguous. CDR3 length: 14 amino acids. Germline lookup yields CDR1 LNHDA and CDR2 SQIVND (reference sequence). V shed 3 bases and J shed 5 bases, with 13 bases lying between them. CDR3 sequence: CASSIGLWVTEAFF. CDR3 DNA sequence: TGTGCCAGTAGTATCGGACTTTGGGTTACTGAAGCTTTCTTT.